The T cell receptor (beta chain) described here comes from a study of cytomegalovirus exposure and HLA in healthy donors. The PCR used 60 Vbeta and 13 Jbeta primers. TCRdb keeps only in-frame clones here, not all; method: immunoSEQ multiplex PCR. The sample lists 150,000 to 200,000 clones, around 80% occurring once. CDR3 length: 13 amino acids. The V end was cut by 3 bases, the J end by 0 bases, with 8 bases between. Per germline, CDR1 GTSNPN and CDR2 SVGIG (reference sequence). This clone came up once. Antigen unknown. Study-level findings and limits: Analyzed later, most CMV-associated TCR beta chains appeared HLA-restricted. Based on reports, TCR beta sequences accurately predicted HLA-A and HLA-B alleles for most subjects.

The sequenced sample consisted of PBMCs. The chain has TRBV30 and TRBJ1-1; D ambiguous. The TCR was taken from a woman in her thirties or forties in good health and CMV-seronegative. The DNA of the CDR3 is TGTGCCTGGAGAATGTTCATGAACACTGAAGCTTTCTTT. Protein sequence: CAWRMFMNTEAFF. Full variable domain (remainder filled in from reference TRBV30 and TRBJ1-1): SQTIHQWPATLVQPVGSPLSLECTVEGTSNPNLYWYRQAAGRGLQLLFYSVGIGQISSEVPQNLSASRPQDRQFILSSKKLLLSDSGFYLCAWRMFMNTEAFFGQGTRLTVV.